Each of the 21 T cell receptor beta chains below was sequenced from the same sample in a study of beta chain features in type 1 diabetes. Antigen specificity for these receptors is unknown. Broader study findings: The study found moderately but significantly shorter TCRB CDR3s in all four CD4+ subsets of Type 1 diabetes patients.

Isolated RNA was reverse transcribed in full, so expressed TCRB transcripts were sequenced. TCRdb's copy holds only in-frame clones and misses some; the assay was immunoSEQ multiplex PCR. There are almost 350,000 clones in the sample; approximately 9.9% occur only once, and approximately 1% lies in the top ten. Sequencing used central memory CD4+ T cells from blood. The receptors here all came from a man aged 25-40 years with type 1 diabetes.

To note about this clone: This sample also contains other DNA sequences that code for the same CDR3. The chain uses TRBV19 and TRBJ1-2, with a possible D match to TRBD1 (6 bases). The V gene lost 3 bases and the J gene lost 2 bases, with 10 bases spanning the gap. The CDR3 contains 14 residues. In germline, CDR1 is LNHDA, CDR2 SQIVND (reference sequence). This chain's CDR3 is CASSILGANYGYTF. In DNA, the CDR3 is TGTGCCAGTAGTATTCTGGGGGCAAACTATGGCTACACCTTC.

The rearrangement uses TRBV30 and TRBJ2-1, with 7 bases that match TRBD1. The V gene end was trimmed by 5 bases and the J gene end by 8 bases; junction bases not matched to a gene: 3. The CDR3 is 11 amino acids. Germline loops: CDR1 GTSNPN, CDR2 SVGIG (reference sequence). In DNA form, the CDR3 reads TGTGCCTGGGCAGGGGGTTATGAGCAGTTCTTC. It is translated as CAWAGGYEQFF.

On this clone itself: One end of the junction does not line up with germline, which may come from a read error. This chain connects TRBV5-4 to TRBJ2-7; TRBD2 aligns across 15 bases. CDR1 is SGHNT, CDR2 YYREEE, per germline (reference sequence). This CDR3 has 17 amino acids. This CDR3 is CASSRQGTSGGHYEQYF. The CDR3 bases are TGCGCCAGCAGCCGTCAAGGGACTAGCGGGGGGCACTACGAGCAGTACTTC.

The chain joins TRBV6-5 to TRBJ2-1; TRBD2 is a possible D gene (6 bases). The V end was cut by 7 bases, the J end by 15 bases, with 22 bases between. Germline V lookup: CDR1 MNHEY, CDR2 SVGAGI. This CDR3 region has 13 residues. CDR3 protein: CASNHRGGAPPFF. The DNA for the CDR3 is TGTGCCAGCAACCACCGAGGCGGGGCCCCTCCGTTCTTC.

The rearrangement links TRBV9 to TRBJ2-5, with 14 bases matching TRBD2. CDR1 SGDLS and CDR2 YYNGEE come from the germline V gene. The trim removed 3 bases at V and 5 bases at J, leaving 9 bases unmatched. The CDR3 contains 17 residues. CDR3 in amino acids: CASSAGTSGGSRETQYF. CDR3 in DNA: TGTGCCAGCAGCGCAGGGACTAGCGGGGGCTCGAGGGAGACCCAGTACTTC.

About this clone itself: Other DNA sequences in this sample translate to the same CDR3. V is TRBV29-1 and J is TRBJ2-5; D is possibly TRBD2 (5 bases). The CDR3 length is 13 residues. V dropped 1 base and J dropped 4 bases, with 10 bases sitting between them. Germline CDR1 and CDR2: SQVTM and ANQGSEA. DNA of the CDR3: TGCAGCGTTGAAGCTGGCCGGGGAGAGACCCAGTACTTC. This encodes CSVEAGRGETQYF. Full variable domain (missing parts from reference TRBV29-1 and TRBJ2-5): SAVISQKPSRDICQRGTSLTIQCQVDSQVTMMFWYRQQPGQSLTLIATANQGSEATYESGFVIDKFPISRPNLTFSTLTVSNMSPEDSSIYLCSVEAGRGETQYFGPGTRLLVL.

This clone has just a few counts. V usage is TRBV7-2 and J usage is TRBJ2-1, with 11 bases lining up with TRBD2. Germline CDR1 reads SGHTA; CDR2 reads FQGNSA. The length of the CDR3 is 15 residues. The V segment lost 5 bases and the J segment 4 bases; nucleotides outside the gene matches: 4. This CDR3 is CASSLGTSGYNEQFF. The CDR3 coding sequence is TGTGCCAGCAGCCTCGGGACTAGCGGTTACAATGAGCAGTTCTTC.

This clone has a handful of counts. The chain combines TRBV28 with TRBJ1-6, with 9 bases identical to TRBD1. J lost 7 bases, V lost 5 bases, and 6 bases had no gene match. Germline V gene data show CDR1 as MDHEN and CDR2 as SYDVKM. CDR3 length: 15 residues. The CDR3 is CASSAQGQGNSPLHF. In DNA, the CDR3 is TGTGCCAGCAGTGCCCAAGGACAGGGGAATTCACCCCTCCACTTT.

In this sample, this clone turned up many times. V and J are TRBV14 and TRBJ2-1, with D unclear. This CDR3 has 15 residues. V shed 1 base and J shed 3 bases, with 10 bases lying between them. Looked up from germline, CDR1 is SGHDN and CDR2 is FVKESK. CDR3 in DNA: TGTGCCAGCAGCCAAGTTCACGGTTTCTACAATGAGCAGTTCTTC. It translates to CASSQVHGFYNEQFF.

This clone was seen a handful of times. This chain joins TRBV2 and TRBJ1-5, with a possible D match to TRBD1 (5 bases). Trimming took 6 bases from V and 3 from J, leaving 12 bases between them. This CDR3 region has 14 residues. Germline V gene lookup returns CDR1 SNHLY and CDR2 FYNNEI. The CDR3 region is CASRARDYNQPQHF. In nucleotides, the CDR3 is TGTGCCAGCAGAGCCAGGGATTACAATCAGCCCCAGCATTTT.

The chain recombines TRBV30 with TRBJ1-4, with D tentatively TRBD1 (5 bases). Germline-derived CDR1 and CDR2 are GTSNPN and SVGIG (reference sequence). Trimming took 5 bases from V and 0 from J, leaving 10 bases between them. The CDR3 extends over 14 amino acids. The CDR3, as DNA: TGTGCCTGGCTCGACAGTGCAACTAATGAAAAACTGTTTTTT. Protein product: CAWLDSATNEKLFF.

CDR3 DNA sequence: TGTGCCAGCTCACCATCGGGACACTTGAACACTGAAGCTTTCTTT. Translation: CASSPSGHLNTEAFF. The chain combines TRBV18 with TRBJ1-1, with D possibly matching TRBD1 (6 bases). This CDR3 has 15 residues. Trimming cost V 2 bases and J 0 bases, with 10 bases left between them. Germline lookup yields CDR1 KGHSH and CDR2 LQKENI.

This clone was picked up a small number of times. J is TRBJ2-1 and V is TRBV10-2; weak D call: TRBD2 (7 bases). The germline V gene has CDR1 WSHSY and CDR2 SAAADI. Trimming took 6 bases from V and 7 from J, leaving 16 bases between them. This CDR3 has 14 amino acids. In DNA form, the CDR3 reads TGCGCCAGCAGGGGGGGGCAACAGGGAAATGAGCAGTTCTTC. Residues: CASRGGQQGNEQFF.

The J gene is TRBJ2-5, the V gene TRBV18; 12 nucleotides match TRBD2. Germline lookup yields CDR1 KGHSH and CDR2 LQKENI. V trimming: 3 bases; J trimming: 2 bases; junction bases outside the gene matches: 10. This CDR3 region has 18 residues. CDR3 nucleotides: TGTGCCAGCTCACCGCAAGAACTAGCGGGGGGACTACAAGAGACCCAGTACTTC. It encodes CASSPQELAGGLQETQYF.

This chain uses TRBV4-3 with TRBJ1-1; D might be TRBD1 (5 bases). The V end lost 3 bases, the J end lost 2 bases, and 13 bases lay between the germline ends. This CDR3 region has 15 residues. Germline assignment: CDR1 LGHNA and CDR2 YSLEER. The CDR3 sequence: CASSHAGMVNTEAFF. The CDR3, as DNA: TGCGCCAGCAGCCACGCAGGGATGGTTAACACTGAAGCTTTCTTT.

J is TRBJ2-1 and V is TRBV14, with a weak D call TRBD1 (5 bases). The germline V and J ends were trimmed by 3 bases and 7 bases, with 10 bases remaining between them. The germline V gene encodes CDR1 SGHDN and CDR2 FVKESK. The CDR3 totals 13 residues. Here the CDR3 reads CASSHRVRNEQFF. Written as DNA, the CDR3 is TGTGCCAGCAGCCACAGGGTAAGGAATGAGCAGTTCTTC.

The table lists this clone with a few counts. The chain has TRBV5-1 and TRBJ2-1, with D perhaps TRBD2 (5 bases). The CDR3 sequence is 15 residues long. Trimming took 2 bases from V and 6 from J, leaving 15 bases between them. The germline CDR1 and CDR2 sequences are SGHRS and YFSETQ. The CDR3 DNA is TGCGCCAGCAGCTTAATAGGGAGATCGGTCAATGAGCAGTTCTTC. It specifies CASSLIGRSVNEQFF.

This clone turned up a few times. The CDR3 loop is CASSRASGKGYGYTF. CDR3 DNA sequence: TGTGCCAGTAGTAGGGCTTCAGGGAAAGGCTATGGCTACACCTTC. The rearrangement links TRBV19 to TRBJ1-2; TRBD1 is a possible D gene (5 bases). CDR1 is LNHDA and CDR2 is SQIVND in the germline V gene (reference sequence). The CDR3 has 15 residues. V was pared by 4 bases and J by 4 bases, with 16 bases between.

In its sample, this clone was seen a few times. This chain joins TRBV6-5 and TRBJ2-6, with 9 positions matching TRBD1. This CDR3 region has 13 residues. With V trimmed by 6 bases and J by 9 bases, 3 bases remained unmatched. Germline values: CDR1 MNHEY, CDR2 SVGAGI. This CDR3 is CASRGQGINVLTF. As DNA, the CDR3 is TGTGCCAGCAGGGGACAGGGTATCAACGTCCTGACTTTC.

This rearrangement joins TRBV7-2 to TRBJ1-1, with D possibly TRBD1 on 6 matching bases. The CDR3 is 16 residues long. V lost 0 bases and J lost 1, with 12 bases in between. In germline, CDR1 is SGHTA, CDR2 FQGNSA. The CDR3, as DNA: TGTGCCAGCAGCTTAGCCCCACAGGGAGCGAACACTGAAGCTTTCTTT. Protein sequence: CASSLAPQGANTEAFF.

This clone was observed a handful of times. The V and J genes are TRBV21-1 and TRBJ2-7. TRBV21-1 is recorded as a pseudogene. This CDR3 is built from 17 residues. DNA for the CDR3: TGTGCCAGCAGCAAAAGGGCGATTCGAAGGATGACCTACGAGCAGTACTTC. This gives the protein CASSKRAIRRMTYEQYF.